The present entry profiles one TCR beta chain with its context. The data derive from a study of monozygotic twins with inflammatory bowel disease. Amplification used two nested PCRs: approximately 16 cycles, then about 9 cycles, on TCRalpha/TCRbeta cDNA. Each CDR3 protein gets one entry in TCRdb, which reprocessed the 5' RACE reads and gives no DNA. In total, the table holds 70,000 to 95,000 distinct CDR3 sequences. This CDR3 has 17 amino acids. This rearrangement joins TRBV12-3 or TRBV12-4 to TRBJ2-2; TCRdb's assignment of TRBD2 cannot be checked, as there is no DNA. Sequencing was carried out using blood. The TCR originated in a human donor with ulcerative colitis or Crohn's disease, or a healthy co-twin of an affected twin (not recorded which). The CDR3 is CASSPNAPGLVPGELFF.